This passage covers 20 T cell receptor beta chains from one sample sequenced in a study of T-cell reconstitution after alpha-beta-depleted transplantation in children. Unique molecular identifiers were built into the TCRbeta library. TCRdb analysed the PCR reads with MiXCR anew, one entry per CDR3 protein. The profile covers more than 450,000 distinct CDR3 sequences, with about 16% appearing a single time and about 3.1% taken by the ten largest. The specimen was PBMCs from the stem cell graft donor, collected from the stem cell graft. The receptors here all came from a human donor who donated a stem cell graft to a child with acute lymphoblastic leukemia.

CDR3 sequence reads: CASSWPGWAVTYEQYF. The DNA for the CDR3 is TGTGCCAGCAGTTGGCCGGGTTGGGCTGTTACCTACGAGCAGTACTTC. The chain couples TRBV6-5 to TRBJ2-7; unclear D gene. V lost 4 bases and J 2 bases, leaving 18 bases between the germline ends. The CDR3 totals 16 residues. Germline-derived CDR1 and CDR2 are MNHEY and SVGAGI.

This clonotype has more than one count but fewer than ten. The chain uses TRBV30 and TRBJ2-1; the match to TRBD2 covers 10 bases. CDR3 length: 16 amino acids. V lost 2 bases, J lost 1 base, and 5 bases stayed unmatched. Germline lookup yields CDR1 GTSNPN and CDR2 SVGIG (reference sequence). This chain's CDR3 is CAWSIELAGSYNEQFF. For the CDR3, the DNA is TGTGCCTGGAGTATTGAACTAGCGGGATCCTACAATGAGCAGTTCTTC.

This clonotype has just a few counts. A read error may be the cause here, since a much bigger clone is one base away. This chain connects TRBV12-3 or TRBV12-4 to TRBJ2-2; no clear D. CDR3 length: 11 amino acids. The ends were cut back, 6 bases at V and 5 bases at J, with 4 bases in the middle. CDR3 residues: CASSKTGELFF. CDR3 DNA sequence: TGTGCCAGCAGCAAGACCGGGGAGCTGTTTTTT.

The chain employs TRBV12-3 or TRBV12-4 and TRBJ1-1; 8 nucleotides agree with TRBD1. J gave up 5 bases and V 3 bases, and 8 bases lay outside the gene matches. The CDR3 sequence is 15 residues long. CDR3 sequence reads: CASSFSRGPGTEAFF. In DNA, the CDR3 is TGTGCCAGCAGTTTTAGCAGGGGGCCAGGTACTGAAGCTTTCTTT.

A few counts support this clonotype. The V gene is TRBV27, the J gene TRBJ2-5, with 9 bases identical to TRBD2. Germline V CDR1 and CDR2: MNHEY, SMNVEV (reference sequence). The CDR3 has 16 residues. V lost 6 bases and J lost 1; bases outside the gene matches: 9. CDR3: CASSGLGGRGQETQYF. The CDR3 DNA reads TGTGCCAGCAGCGGCCTTGGCGGGAGGGGCCAAGAGACCCAGTACTTC.

This clonotype was found a few times. The rearrangement links TRBV7-8 to TRBJ1-1; D unclear. CDR3 length: 15 amino acids. Germline CDR1 and CDR2: SGHVS and FQNEAQ. The V end lost 4 bases, the J end lost 4 bases, and 16 bases lay between the germline ends. The CDR3 is CASSWIGLEGTEAFF. The DNA of the CDR3 is TGTGCCAGCAGCTGGATAGGGCTTGAGGGCACTGAAGCTTTCTTT.

CDR3 coding DNA: TGTGCCAGCAGTAGAGGGACACCGTACCAAGAGACCCAGTACTTC. Amino acid sequence: CASSRGTPYQETQYF. The chain uses TRBV7-6 and TRBJ2-5, with D perhaps TRBD1 (6 bases). Germline V lookup: CDR1 SGHVS, CDR2 FNYEAQ. V gave up 6 bases and J gave up 0 bases, with 14 bases separating them. The CDR3 contains 15 residues.

The chain is built from TRBV5-5 and TRBJ2-7; a weak D match, TRBD1 (5 bases). From germline, CDR1 is SGHKS and CDR2 YYEKEE (reference sequence). Trimming took off 4 bases at V and 0 bases at J, with 14 bases between the two ends. This CDR3 is 15 amino acids long. The CDR3: CASSQQGQFSYEQYF. The CDR3 nucleotides read TGTGCCAGCAGCCAGCAGGGTCAGTTCTCCTACGAGCAGTACTTC.

This chain connects TRBV6-1 to TRBJ2-3; the match to TRBD1 covers 11 bases. In germline, CDR1 is MNHNS, CDR2 SASEGT. J lost 5 bases, V lost 10 bases, and 8 bases had no gene match. The CDR3 is made up of 14 amino acids. The CDR3 protein is CATRTGGAGDTQYF. The CDR3, as DNA: TGTGCCACCCGGACAGGGGGCGCAGGAGATACGCAGTATTTT.

This clonotype has just a few counts. This chain uses TRBV4-1 with TRBJ2-1; 9 bases line up with TRBD2. Per germline, CDR1 MGHRA and CDR2 YSYEKL. CDR3 length: 15 residues. J gave up 7 bases and V 1 base, and 5 bases lay outside the gene matches. This chain's CDR3 is CASSQGSGRRNEQFF. The CDR3 DNA reads TGCGCCAGCAGCCAAGGTAGCGGGAGACGGAATGAGCAGTTCTTC.

This clonotype was seen a few times. The chain uses TRBV14 and TRBJ2-7; the D is unclear. Germline CDR1 is SGHDN and CDR2 is FVKESK. With 0 bases removed from V and 3 bases from J, the gap between germline ends came to 12 bases. This CDR3 is built from 15 residues. This CDR3 is CASSQEFAGHYEQYF. The CDR3 DNA reads TGTGCCAGCAGCCAAGAGTTTGCCGGGCACTACGAGCAGTACTTC. The full variable domain, in which reference TRBV14 and TRBJ2-7 provide the parts outside the CDR3, is EAGVTQFPSHSVIEKGQTVTLRCDPISGHDNLYWYRRVMGKEIKFLLHFVKESKQDESGMPNNRFLAERTGGTYSTLKVQPAELEDSGVYFCASSQEFAGHYEQYFGPGTRLTVT.

This clonotype occurred a few times. The V and J genes are TRBV9 and TRBJ2-7; 7 positions match TRBD2. The CDR3 has 14 residues. Germline V gives CDR1 SGDLS, CDR2 YYNGEE. Trimming took 3 bases from V and 3 from J; bases not matched to a gene: 6. The chain's CDR3 is CASSASGLNYEQYF. The DNA for the CDR3 is TGTGCCAGCAGCGCTAGCGGCCTAAACTACGAGCAGTACTTC.

The chain joins TRBV6-5 to TRBJ2-4; 9 bases line up with TRBD1. Germline CDR1 reads MNHEY; CDR2 reads SVGAGI. V was pared by 2 bases and J by 4 bases, with 12 bases of the junction left unmatched. The CDR3 length is 18 residues. CDR3 DNA: TGTGCCAGCAGTTACACAGGGGGACAGGGATCAGGGAAAAACATTCAGTACTTC. This codes for CASSYTGGQGSGKNIQYF.

This clonotype came up a few times. This chain links TRBV5-1 with TRBJ1-5; a weak D match, TRBD1 (5 bases). This CDR3 region has 15 residues. V was cut by 4 bases and J by 4 bases, with 15 bases left in between. Germline-derived CDR1 and CDR2 are SGHRS and YFSETQ. CDR3 sequence (DNA): TGCGCCAGCAGCCGGGGCGTAGGGCTTAATCAGCCCCAGCATTTT. Residues: CASSRGVGLNQPQHF.

This clonotype has a handful of counts. The chain combines TRBV6-1 with TRBJ1-2; D might be TRBD1 (6 bases). CDR3 size: 13 residues. The V end lost 6 bases, the J end lost 4 bases, and 12 bases lay between the germline ends. CDR1 and CDR2 (germline): MNHNS, SASEGT. CDR3 sequence: CASSFPDSYGYTF. The DNA of the CDR3 is TGTGCCAGCAGCTTCCCGGACAGCTATGGCTACACCTTC.

The V and J genes are TRBV4-1 and TRBJ1-3; D may be TRBD1 (6 bases). CDR3 length equals 16 residues. Germline V gene lookup returns CDR1 MGHRA and CDR2 YSYEKL. V was cut by 0 bases and J by 0 bases, with 9 bases left in between. CDR3 amino acids: CASSQEDRHSGNTIYF. CDR3 DNA sequence: TGCGCCAGCAGCCAAGAGGACAGACACTCTGGAAACACCATATATTTT.

In regard to this clonotype: Possible read error: a much larger clone is one base away. The V call is TRBV20-1, the J call TRBJ2-1, with 9 bases matching TRBD2. Germline CDR1 is DFQATT and CDR2 is SNEGSKA (reference sequence). The CDR3 is 16 amino acids. This CDR3 reads CCARDRSLAGYNEQFF. CDR3 nucleotides: TGCTGTGCTAGAGATCGGTCGCTAGCGGGGTACAATGAGCAGTTCTTC.

This clonotype appeared a few times. CDR3 region: CASSFDPYWAAEAFF. Written as DNA, the CDR3 is TGCGCCAGCAGCTTTGATCCCTATTGGGCCGCTGAAGCTTTCTTT. This chain joins TRBV5-1 and TRBJ1-1; unclear D gene. The V gene lost 2 bases and the J gene lost 6 bases, with 17 bases spanning the gap. The germline V gene has CDR1 SGHRS and CDR2 YFSETQ. This CDR3 region has 15 residues. The full variable domain, completed using reference TRBV5-1 and TRBJ1-1, is KAGVTQTPRYLIKTRGQQVTLSCSPISGHRSVSWYQQTPGQGLQFLFEYFSETQRNKGNFPGRFSGRQFSNSRSEMNVSTLELGDSALYLCASSFDPYWAAEAFFGQGTRLTVV.

The chain couples TRBV29-1 to TRBJ2-5, with 7 bases identical to TRBD2. CDR1 is SQVTM and CDR2 is ANQGSEA in the germline V gene. The CDR3 has 11 amino acids. The junction had 3 bases not matched to a gene; V was cut back by 7 bases and J by 4 bases. Written as DNA, the CDR3 is TGCAGCGGATCTAGCGGAGAGACCCAGTACTTC. Amino acid sequence: CSGSSGETQYF.

This clonotype has just a few counts. The V gene is TRBV7-9, the J gene TRBJ2-2; 10 nucleotides match TRBD1. The junction had 13 bases not matched to a gene; V was cut back by 11 bases and J by 4 bases. Germline assignment: CDR1 SEHNR and CDR2 FQNEAQ (reference sequence). This CDR3 has 16 residues. The CDR3 nucleotides are TGTGCCCCAAATCCCCCGGGACAGGGGTTCACCGGGGAGCTGTTTTTT. This codes for CAPNPPGQGFTGELFF. Looking up the rest from reference TRBV7-9 and TRBJ2-2 gives the full variable domain: DTGVSQNPRHKITKRGQNVTFRCDPISEHNRLYWYRQTLGQGPEFLTYFQNEAQLEKSRLLSDRFSAERPKGSFSTLEIQRTEQGDSAMYLCAPNPPGQGFTGELFFGEGSRLTVL.